This T cell receptor (beta chain) was recovered during a study of blood T cell repertoires in COVID-19. Study in general: The study drew acute and convalescent COVID-19 samples from the United States, Italy and Spain. In each case, the material was cDNA or gDNA derived from T cells, B-cell-depleted T cells, or PBMCs.

This CDR3 contains 13 residues. The V end was cut by 3 bases, the J end by 11 bases, with 11 bases between. In the original processing: Reference gene primer amplification gave estimated nucleated cell counts. Assay: immunoSEQ multiplex PCR; the TCRdb copy retains only in-frame clones and omits some. The V and J calls and clone size come from that table; D and trimming were worked out from the DNA. The data show over 450,000 clones, roughly 87% seen once. During active infection, Seattle patients enrolled and were then monitored through disease. This receptor was obtained from a man aged 18 to 29 with COVID-19, enrolled during active disease. The rearrangement joins TRBV12-3 or TRBV12-4 to TRBJ1-6; no definite D call. Sequenced: peripheral blood. The CDR3: CASSFGFRPPLHF. The CDR3 DNA reads as TGTGCCAGCAGTTTCGGGTTCCGTCCACCCCTCCACTTT.